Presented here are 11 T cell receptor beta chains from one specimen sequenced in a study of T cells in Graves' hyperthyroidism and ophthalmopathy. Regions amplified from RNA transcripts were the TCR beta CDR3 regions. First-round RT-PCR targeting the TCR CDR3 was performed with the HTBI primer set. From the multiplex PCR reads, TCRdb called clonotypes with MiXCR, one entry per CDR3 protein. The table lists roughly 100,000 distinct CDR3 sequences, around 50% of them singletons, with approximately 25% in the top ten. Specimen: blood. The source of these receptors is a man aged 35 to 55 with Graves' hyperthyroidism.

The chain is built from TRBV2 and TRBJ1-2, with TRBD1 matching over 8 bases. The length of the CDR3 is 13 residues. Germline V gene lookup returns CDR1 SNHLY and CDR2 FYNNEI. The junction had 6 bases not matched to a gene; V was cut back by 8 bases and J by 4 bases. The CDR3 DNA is TGTGCCAGCCATCGACAGGGGAGCTATGGCTACACCTTC. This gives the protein CASHRQGSYGYTF.

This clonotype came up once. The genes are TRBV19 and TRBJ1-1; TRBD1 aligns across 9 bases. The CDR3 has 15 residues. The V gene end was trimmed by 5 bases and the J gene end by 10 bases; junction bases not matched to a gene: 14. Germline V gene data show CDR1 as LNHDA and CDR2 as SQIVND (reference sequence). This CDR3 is CASSVPGQGGWRAFF. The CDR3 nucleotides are TGTGCCAGTAGTGTCCCGGGACAGGGTGGCTGGAGAGCTTTCTTT.

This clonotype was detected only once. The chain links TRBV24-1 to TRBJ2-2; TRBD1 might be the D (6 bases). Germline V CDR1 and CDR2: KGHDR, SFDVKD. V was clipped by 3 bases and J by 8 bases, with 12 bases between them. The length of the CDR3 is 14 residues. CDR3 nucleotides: TGTGCCACCAGTGATACTCCCGGGACAGGGGAGCTGTTTTTT. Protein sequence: CATSDTPGTGELFF.

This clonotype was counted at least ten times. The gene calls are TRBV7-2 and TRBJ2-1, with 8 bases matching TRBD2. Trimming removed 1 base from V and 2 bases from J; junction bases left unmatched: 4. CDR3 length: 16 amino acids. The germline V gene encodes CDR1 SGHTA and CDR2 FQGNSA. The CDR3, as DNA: TGTGCCAGCAGCTTAGTAGCGGGAAGGGCCTACAATGAGCAGTTCTTC. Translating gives CASSLVAGRAYNEQFF.

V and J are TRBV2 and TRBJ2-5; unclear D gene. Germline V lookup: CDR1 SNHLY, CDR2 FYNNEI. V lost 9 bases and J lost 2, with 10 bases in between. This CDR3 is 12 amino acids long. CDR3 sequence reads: CARRPSQETQYF. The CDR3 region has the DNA TGTGCCAGAAGACCGAGTCAAGAGACCCAGTACTTC.

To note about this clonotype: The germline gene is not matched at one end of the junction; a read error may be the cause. The CDR3 region is CASSPGTYTQGTQYF. In DNA, the CDR3 is TGTGCCAGCAGCCCTGGGACTTATACCCAAGGGACCCAGTACTTC. This sequence joins TRBV7-2 and TRBJ2-5; D is possibly TRBD2 (6 bases). The CDR3 is 15 residues long. Germline loops: CDR1 SGHTA, CDR2 FQGNSA.

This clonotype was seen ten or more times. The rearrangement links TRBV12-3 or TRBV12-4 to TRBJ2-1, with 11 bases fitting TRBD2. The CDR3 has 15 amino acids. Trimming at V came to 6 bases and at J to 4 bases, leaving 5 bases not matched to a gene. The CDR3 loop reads CASRPTSGAYNEQFF. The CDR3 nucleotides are TGTGCCAGCAGGCCGACTAGCGGGGCATACAATGAGCAGTTCTTC.

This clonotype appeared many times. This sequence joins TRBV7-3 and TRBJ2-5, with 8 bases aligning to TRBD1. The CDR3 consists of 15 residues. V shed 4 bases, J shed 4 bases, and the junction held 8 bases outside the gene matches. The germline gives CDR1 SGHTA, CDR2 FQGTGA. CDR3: CASSSGGESSETQYF. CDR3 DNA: TGTGCCAGCAGCTCAGGGGGCGAGTCTTCAGAGACCCAGTACTTC.

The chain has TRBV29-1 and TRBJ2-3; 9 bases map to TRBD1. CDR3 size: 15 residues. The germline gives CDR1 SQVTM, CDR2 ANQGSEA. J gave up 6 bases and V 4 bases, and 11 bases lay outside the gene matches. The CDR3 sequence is CSVAGQGGRRDTQYF. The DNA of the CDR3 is TGCAGCGTTGCGGGACAGGGAGGCCGGCGGGATACGCAGTATTTT.

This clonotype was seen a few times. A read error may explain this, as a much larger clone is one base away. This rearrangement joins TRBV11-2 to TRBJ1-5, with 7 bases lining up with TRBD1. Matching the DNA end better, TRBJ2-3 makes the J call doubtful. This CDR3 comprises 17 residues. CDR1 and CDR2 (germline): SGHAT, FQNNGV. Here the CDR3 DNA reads TGTGCCAGCAGCCGAGCCTCAGGGGGAATTGGCAATCAGCCCCAGTATTTT. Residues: CASSRASGGIGNQPQYF.

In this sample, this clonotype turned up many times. CDR3 in DNA: TGTGCCAGCAAGAAAACCCCCAGCACAGATACGCAGTATTTT. This codes for CASKKTPSTDTQYF. This chain uses TRBV6-1 with TRBJ2-3; D ambiguous. CDR1 and CDR2 (germline): MNHNS, SASEGT. V was shortened by 7 bases and J by 0 bases, with 11 bases between the two germline ends. This CDR3 contains 14 residues.